The next 26 T cell receptor beta chains were all read from a single sample in a study of T cell responses to AZD1222 COVID-19 vaccine. Repertoires were generated with immunoSEQ multiplex PCR, while TCRdb's copy carries only in-frame clones and drops some. The sample includes roughly 24,000 clones, 80% to 90% seen only once; the top ten take 2.5% to 3%. This specimen consisted of peripheral blood, obtained 28 days after the second AZD1222 dose. Source of these receptors: an adult who received the AZD1222 COVID-19 vaccine.

In its sample, this clone was seen a few times. The chain carries TRBV12-5 and TRBJ2-5, with D unclear. Germline V gene lookup returns CDR1 LGHNT and CDR2 FRNRAP. This CDR3 has 13 amino acids. V lost 1 base and J lost 1, with 4 bases in between. The CDR3 DNA reads TGTGCTAGTGGTTTGGAAAGCCAAGAGACCCAGTACTTC. Translation: CASGLESQETQYF.

The V gene is TRBV7-9, the J gene TRBJ1-1; D is ambiguous. The germline V gene encodes CDR1 SEHNR and CDR2 FQNEAQ (reference sequence). This CDR3 region has 15 residues. The V end was cut by 0 bases, the J end by 5 bases, with 13 bases between. The CDR3: CASSLAGRRVTEAFF. The DNA for the CDR3 is TGTGCCAGCAGCTTAGCGGGGAGGAGAGTAACTGAAGCTTTCTTT.

The chain employs TRBV7-9 and TRBJ1-6; D might be TRBD1 (6 bases). V was pared by 2 bases and J by 11 bases, with 16 bases between. The germline CDR1 and CDR2 sequences are SEHNR and FQNEAQ (reference sequence). CDR3 length: 15 amino acids. The CDR3 region is CASSLLQGGGAPLHF. The CDR3 coding sequence is TGTGCCAGCAGCTTACTACAGGGAGGAGGGGCACCCCTCCACTTT.

The rearrangement uses TRBV14 and TRBJ1-1, with D perhaps TRBD1 (5 bases). Trimming shortened V by 1 base and J by 0 bases, and 15 bases separated the two germline ends. Germline V gene sequence: CDR1 SGHDN, CDR2 FVKESK. This CDR3 spans 17 amino acids. In DNA, the CDR3 is TGTGCCAGCAGCCAAGTGGGGTTCTGGGGGATGAACACTGAAGCTTTCTTT. Protein sequence: CASSQVGFWGMNTEAFF.

The chain uses TRBV5-6 and TRBJ2-7; a possible D gene is TRBD1 (5 bases). CDR1 is SGHDT, CDR2 YYEEEE, per germline. This CDR3 contains 13 residues. The V gene lost 7 bases and the J gene lost 3 bases, with 14 bases spanning the gap. CDR3 nucleotide sequence: TGTGCCAGCGCCGGACACAAACTCTACGAGCAGTACTTC. As protein: CASAGHKLYEQYF.

This chain uses TRBV2 with TRBJ1-1, with D tentatively TRBD1 (5 bases). Trimming cost V 5 bases and J 2 bases, with 9 bases left between them. CDR3 length: 13 residues. Germline V gene data show CDR1 as SNHLY and CDR2 as FYNNEI. This CDR3 reads CASSQGENTEAFF. The CDR3, as DNA: TGTGCCAGCAGTCAAGGGGAAAACACTGAAGCTTTCTTT.

The gene calls are TRBV6-7 and TRBJ2-1; D is undetermined. TRBV6-7 is an open reading frame whose function is uncertain. The CDR3 is 15 amino acids. Trimming cost V 0 bases and J 10 bases, with 16 bases left between them. In DNA form, the CDR3 reads TGTGCCAGCAGTTACTCGATCTCAGAAGCGCGAGAGCAGTTCTTC. It translates to CASSYSISEAREQFF.

This clone showed up just a few times. The chain joins TRBV27 to TRBJ1-1, with TRBD1 identical over 7 bases. V was pared by 3 bases and J by 2 bases, with 6 bases of the junction left unmatched. There are 15 residues in the CDR3. The germline gives CDR1 MNHEY, CDR2 SMNVEV (reference sequence). The CDR3 DNA sequence: TGTGCCAGCAGTTTGTGGGACAGACGAAACACTGAAGCTTTCTTT. It specifies CASSLWDRRNTEAFF.

The J gene is TRBJ1-1, the V gene TRBV19; 7 nucleotides align to TRBD1. This CDR3 has 14 residues. V was clipped by 1 base and J by 5 bases; unmatched bases: 4. CDR1 LNHDA and CDR2 SQIVND come from the germline V gene (reference sequence). The CDR3 coding sequence is TGTGCCAGTAGTATAGCCCAGGGGGAGACTGAAGCTTTCTTT. Amino acids: CASSIAQGETEAFF.

This chain uses TRBV19 with TRBJ1-1, with unresolved D. V was trimmed by 4 bases and J by 0 bases, leaving 6 bases between them. This CDR3 spans 13 amino acids. CDR1 is LNHDA and CDR2 is SQIVND in the germline V gene (reference sequence). The DNA of the CDR3 is TGTGCCAGTAGTAGTTACATGAACACTGAAGCTTTCTTT. Its protein product is CASSSYMNTEAFF.

CDR3 in amino acids: CASNTGVNTEAFF. DNA for the CDR3: TGTGCCAGCAACACCGGGGTGAACACTGAAGCTTTCTTT. The V call is TRBV12-3 or TRBV12-4, the J call TRBJ1-1; D gene unclear. This CDR3 comprises 13 residues. V was cut by 7 bases and J by 0 bases, with 9 bases left in between.

V gene TRBV19 combines with J gene TRBJ1-2, with D unclear. The CDR3 runs to 13 residues. V was shortened by 0 bases and J by 4 bases, with 6 bases between the two germline ends. Germline V gene data show CDR1 as LNHDA and CDR2 as SQIVND (reference sequence). CDR3 sequence (DNA): TGTGCCAGTAGTATAGATCTCATCTATGGCTACACCTTC. The encoded protein is CASSIDLIYGYTF.

In this sample, this clone turned up once. The chain joins TRBV11-1 to TRBJ2-2; D might be TRBD2 (7 bases). Germline V CDR1 and CDR2: SGHAT, FQDESV (reference sequence). V was pared by 3 bases and J by 6 bases, with 8 bases between. CDR3 length: 13 residues. CDR3 nucleotide sequence: TGTGCCAGCAGCTTGGGGGGGCCCGGGGAGCTGTTTTTT. Encoded protein: CASSLGGPGELFF.

CDR3 residues: CASSQGQGANTGELFF. DNA of the CDR3: TGTGCCAGCAGCCAAGGACAGGGGGCCAACACCGGGGAGCTGTTTTTT. This sequence joins TRBV3-1 (or the pseudogene TRBV3-2) and TRBJ2-2; 10 nucleotides match TRBD1. The CDR3 loop spans 16 amino acids. In germline, CDR1 is LGHDT, CDR2 YNNKEL (reference sequence). Germline trimming cut 1 base from V and 2 bases from J; bases unmatched to any gene: 1.

The chain couples TRBV5-4 to TRBJ1-5; maybe TRBD1 (5 bases). Germline V gives CDR1 SGHNT, CDR2 YYREEE (reference sequence). V lost 6 bases to trimming and J lost 0 bases, with 10 bases between them. This CDR3 comprises 14 residues. The CDR3 spells CASTIQGSNQPQHF. In DNA form, the CDR3 reads TGTGCCAGCACCATCCAGGGTAGCAATCAGCCCCAGCATTTT.

V usage is TRBV6-1 and J usage is TRBJ2-3, with 9 nucleotides matching TRBD2. V lost 2 bases and J lost 6; bases outside the gene matches: 0. The length of the CDR3 is 13 residues. Germline CDR1 MNHNS, CDR2 SASEGT. The CDR3 DNA follows: TGTGCCAGCAGTGAACTAGCGGGGGATACGCAGTATTTT. This gives the protein CASSELAGDTQYF.

V and J are TRBV29-1 and TRBJ2-3, with D perhaps TRBD1 (6 bases). This CDR3 contains 14 residues. Trimming left V 4 bases short and J 3 bases short, with 14 bases between. Germline-derived CDR1 and CDR2 are SQVTM and ANQGSEA. CDR3 sequence: CSVGMGAGTDTQYF. The CDR3 region has the DNA TGCAGCGTTGGCATGGGGGCCGGGACAGATACGCAGTATTTT.

The chain links TRBV28 to TRBJ1-6, with TRBD1 matching 9 bases. There are 14 residues in the CDR3. With 5 bases clipped from V and 12 bases from J, the junction kept 8 bases outside the gene matches. CDR1 MDHEN and CDR2 SYDVKM come from the germline V gene. The CDR3 reads CASSPRDRERPLHF. DNA for the CDR3: TGTGCCAGCAGTCCCCGGGACAGGGAGAGACCCCTCCACTTT.

This chain joins TRBV19 and TRBJ1-2; D gene ambiguous. V lost 6 bases and J lost 4, with 12 bases in between. Germline V CDR1 and CDR2: LNHDA, SQIVND (reference sequence). The CDR3 is 13 amino acids. In DNA form, the CDR3 reads TGTGCCAGTAGCCCGTTGGGTTCCTATGGCTACACCTTC. It yields the protein CASSPLGSYGYTF.

This chain joins TRBV28 and TRBJ1-1; no definite D call. The CDR3 has 11 residues. Trimming pared 6 bases from V and 10 bases from J, leaving 12 bases between. Germline V gives CDR1 MDHEN, CDR2 SYDVKM. The CDR3 DNA reads TGTGCCAGCAGGGGAATCCTCGGAGCTTTCTTT. Translating gives CASRGILGAFF.

The chain couples TRBV5-1 to TRBJ1-5, with 7 bases that match TRBD1. V shed 1 base, J shed 5 bases, and the junction held 3 bases outside the gene matches. Germline V gives CDR1 SGHRS, CDR2 YFSETQ. The CDR3 has 14 residues. The CDR3 spells CASSLSTGDQPQHF. As DNA, the CDR3 is TGCGCCAGCAGCTTGAGTACAGGGGATCAGCCCCAGCATTTT.

This chain uses TRBV4-3 with TRBJ2-7; TRBD2 agrees at 8 bases. V lost 4 bases to trimming and J lost 4 bases; unmatched junction nucleotides: 9. The germline V gene encodes CDR1 LGHNA and CDR2 YSLEER. The CDR3 has 15 residues. The CDR3 sequence is CASSLSYGGAYEQYF. The CDR3 DNA reads as TGCGCCAGCAGCCTCTCATACGGGGGGGCATACGAGCAGTACTTC.

The rearrangement uses TRBV6-2 or TRBV6-3 and TRBJ2-7; the D gene is possibly TRBD1 (5 bases). The CDR3 sequence is 14 residues long. CDR1 is MNHEY and CDR2 is SVGEGT in the germline V gene. Trimming stripped 4 bases from V and 0 bases from J, with 10 bases between. Written as DNA, the CDR3 is TGTGCCAGCAGTTGGTCGACAGACTCCTACGAGCAGTACTTC. Its protein product is CASSWSTDSYEQYF.

The chain links TRBV3-1 (or the pseudogene TRBV3-2) to TRBJ1-1, with 8 bases aligning to TRBD1. V was pared by 5 bases and J by 7 bases, with 9 bases of the junction left unmatched. The CDR3 is 14 residues long. Germline assignment: CDR1 LGHDT and CDR2 YNNKEL (reference sequence). CDR3 residues: CASSDRQGPLEAFF. The CDR3 DNA sequence: TGTGCCAGCAGCGACCGACAGGGGCCTCTTGAAGCTTTCTTT.

The rearrangement joins TRBV7-2 to TRBJ2-7; TRBD2 matches 8 bases. This CDR3 is built from 14 residues. The V gene's germline CDR1 is SGHTA and CDR2 FQGNSA. V trimming: 6 bases; J trimming: 4 bases; junction bases outside the gene matches: 8. The CDR3: CASREGAGGYEQYF. CDR3 sequence (DNA): TGTGCCAGCAGAGAAGGGGCGGGGGGTTACGAGCAGTACTTC.

This chain connects TRBV4-3 to TRBJ2-7, with 9 bases identical to TRBD2. The CDR3 extends over 15 amino acids. CDR1 and CDR2 (germline): LGHNA, YSLEER. V lost 0 bases, J lost 2 bases, and 2 bases stayed unmatched. CDR3 sequence: CASSQDGLAPYEQYF. CDR3 bases: TGCGCCAGCAGCCAAGACGGACTAGCGCCCTACGAGCAGTACTTC.